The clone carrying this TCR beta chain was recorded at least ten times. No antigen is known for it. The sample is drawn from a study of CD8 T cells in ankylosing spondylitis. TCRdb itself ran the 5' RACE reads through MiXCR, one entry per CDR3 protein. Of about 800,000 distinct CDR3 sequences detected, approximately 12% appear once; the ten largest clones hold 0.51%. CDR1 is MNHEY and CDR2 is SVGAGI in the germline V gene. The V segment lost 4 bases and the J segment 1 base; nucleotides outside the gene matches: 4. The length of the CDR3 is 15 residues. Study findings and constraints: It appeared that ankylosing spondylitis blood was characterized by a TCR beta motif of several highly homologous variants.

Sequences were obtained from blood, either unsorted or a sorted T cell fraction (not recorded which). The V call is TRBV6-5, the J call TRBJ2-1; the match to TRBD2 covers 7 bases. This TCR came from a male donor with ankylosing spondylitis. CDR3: CASSFSGISYNEQFF. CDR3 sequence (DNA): TGTGCCAGCAGTTTCAGCGGGATTTCCTACAATGAGCAGTTCTTC.